These T cell receptor beta chains were read from a single sample in a study of patients and donors after allogeneic stem cell transplantation. TCRdb itself ran the RT-PCR reads through MiXCR, one entry per CDR3 protein. The sample comprises 200,000 to 250,000 distinct CDR3 sequences, over 12% of which are singletons, and roughly 12% rests with the top ten. The sequencing input was blood, either unsorted or a sorted T cell fraction (not recorded which). These receptors were taken from a human donor who was either an allogeneic HSCT recipient or a stem cell or donor lymphocyte infusion donor (not recorded which). It is not recorded whose cells these are; they may come from a transplant donor. Both conserved end residues are part of each CDR3. Fields, in order: clone size, J gene, D gene, V gene, CDR3 protein, CDR3 DNA. D genes are given only for firm matches. Some rows have no size entry. The others give once, few or many, or a class for an expanded clone.

NA,TRBJ2-5,NA,TRBV6-2/TRBV6-3,CASSSYGPTAGETQYF,TGTGCCAGCAGTTCATATGGCCCGACGGCAGGGGAGACCCAGTACTTC
few,TRBJ2-7,NA,TRBV18,CASSPGQGQVQYF,TGTGCCAGCTCACCAGGGCAGGGCCAGGTTCAGTACTTC
NA,TRBJ1-1,NA,TRBV9,CASSSGSGDTEAFF,TGTGCCAGCAGCTCCGGGTCAGGCGACACTGAAGCTTTCTTT
NA,TRBJ2-7,NA,TRBV20-1,CSAEWSYEQYF,TGCAGTGCTGAATGGTCCTACGAGCAGTACTTC
many,TRBJ2-3,TRBD1,TRBV7-9,CASSLGDSSTDTQYF,TGTGCCAGCAGCTTAGGGGACAGTAGCACAGATACGCAGTATTTT
NA,TRBJ1-2,NA,TRBV5-6,CASSRAPRGYYNYGYTF,TGTGCCAGCAGCCGAGCTCCTCGGGGATACTATAACTATGGCTACACCTTC
many,TRBJ1-1,NA,TRBV12-3/TRBV12-4,CASSLAPGGIKNTEAFF,TGTGCCAGCAGTTTAGCGCCGGGGGGCATCAAGAACACTGAAGCTTTCTTT
many,TRBJ1-1,NA,TRBV2,CASTRSAGNTEAFF,TGTGCCAGCACTCGCTCGGCTGGAAACACTGAAGCTTTCTTT
few,TRBJ2-5,TRBD1,TRBV18,CASSQSGTEETQYF,TGTGCCAGCTCGCAATCCGGGACAGAAGAGACCCAGTACTTC
few,TRBJ1-1,TRBD1,TRBV29-1,CSVHTGQGAEAFF,TGCAGCGTTCACACGGGACAGGGGGCCGAAGCTTTCTTT
NA,TRBJ1-1,NA,TRBV5-1,CASSLKRGSDTEAFF,TGCGCCAGCAGCTTGAAGCGGGGTTCAGACACTGAAGCTTTCTTT
NA,TRBJ2-1,NA,TRBV11-3,CASSLSSLGGLDEQFF,TGTGCCAGCAGCTTGTCCTCTCTTGGGGGGCTTGATGAGCAGTTCTTC
many,TRBJ2-2,NA,TRBV5-1,CASSLQTLNTGELFF,TGCGCCAGCAGCCTCCAGACATTGAACACCGGGGAGCTGTTTTTT
few,TRBJ1-3,NA,TRBV9,CASSVTGSSGNTIYF,TGTGCCAGCAGCGTTACGGGTAGCTCAGGAAACACCATATATTTT
few,TRBJ1-1,TRBD1,TRBV9,CASSVGPLTQGADTEAFF,TGTGCCAGCAGCGTAGGCCCCCTCACACAGGGGGCCGACACTGAAGCTTTCTTT
NA,TRBJ2-3,NA,TRBV27,CASSPTLGRDTQYF,TGTGCCAGCAGTCCCACCCTCGGGAGAGATACGCAGTATTTT
many,TRBJ1-4,NA,TRBV4-3,CASSQDGRGGNEKLFF,TGCGCCAGCAGCCAAGATGGAAGGGGAGGAAATGAAAAACTGTTTTTT
NA,TRBJ1-2,TRBD1,TRBV6-1,CATWRDRSHGYTF,TGTGCCACCTGGCGGGACAGGAGCCATGGCTACACCTTC
NA,TRBJ2-5,NA,TRBV5-4,CASSLANGAAETQYF,TGTGCCAGCAGCTTGGCCAATGGGGCAGCGGAGACCCAGTACTTC
few,TRBJ2-7,NA,TRBV10-1,CASSESSLGFLYEQYF,TGCGCCAGCAGTGAGTCTTCATTGGGGTTTTTGTACGAGCAGTACTTC
NA,TRBJ2-2,NA,TRBV4-3,CASSRSGQRNTGELFF,TGCGCCAGCAGCCGATCCGGACAGAGGAACACCGGGGAGCTGTTTTTT
NA,TRBJ2-4,TRBD2,TRBV5-1,CASSPGLADDNIQYF,TGCGCCAGCAGCCCGGGACTAGCGGACGATAACATTCAGTACTTC
many,TRBJ1-2,NA,TRBV7-2,CASSLAGSPIYGYTF,TGTGCCAGCAGCTTAGCCGGTTCTCCTATCTATGGCTACACCTTC